The source of this TCR beta chain is a study of cytomegalovirus exposure and HLA in healthy donors. Study at large: Of several hundred genotyped donors, more than 75% grouped in the Caucasian-associated ancestry cluster. Study results and caveats: With later analysis, a missense DCLRE1C variant became linked to TCR beta V- and J-gene trimming. A later analysis reportedly found that, within productive TCRs, an Asian-associated ancestry cluster had fewer N-insertions than the mean observed across the approximately 690 donors. In vitro checks showed that three CMV-associated chains really do target CMV antigens.

As for this clone: Its antigen is undetermined.

The CDR3 sequence is 14 residues long. Germline lookup yields CDR1 SGHRS and CDR2 YFSETQ. The ends lost 2 bases at V and 7 bases at J; junction bases unmatched: 8. Primers for the PCR totalled 60 Vbeta and 13 Jbeta. Measured with immunoSEQ multiplex PCR; TCRdb has only the in-frame clones, and not every one. The repertoire holds over 130,000 clones, roughly 80% seen once, with 1.2% in the top ten. This receptor was taken from a female donor in good health and CMV-seronegative. Sequencing used PBMCs. The genes are TRBV5-1 and TRBJ1-2, with TRBD1 matching 7 bases. In DNA, the CDR3 is TGCGCCAGCAGCTTTACAGGGGAGTATTCTGGCTACACCTTC. Its translation is CASSFTGEYSGYTF. Variable domain in full (rest from reference TRBV5-1 and TRBJ1-2): KAGVTQTPRYLIKTRGQQVTLSCSPISGHRSVSWYQQTPGQGLQFLFEYFSETQRNKGNFPGRFSGRQFSNSRSEMNVSTLELGDSALYLCASSFTGEYSGYTFGSGTRLTVV.